The present entry profiles one T cell receptor (beta chain) with its context. Its antigen is not identified. These data originate in a study of monozygotic twins with inflammatory bowel disease. The study's findings and limits: Healthy co-twins had higher TCRbeta inverse Simpson diversity than their IBD twins. Clonotypes shared with others were fewer in IBD patients than in healthy twins, especially with disease activity.

The cDNA of both the TCRalpha and TCRbeta chains was subjected to two nested PCRs of about 17 and 10 cycles. From the 5' RACE reads, TCRdb lists one entry per CDR3 protein and no DNA. The sample table includes roughly 100,000 distinct CDR3 sequences. After skipping T cell sorting, the authors isolated total RNA from whole blood. The germline CDR1 and CDR2 sequences are MNHEY and SVGAGI. The CDR3 spans 14 residues. This chain links TRBV6-5 with TRBJ1-2. Sequenced input: blood. The sequence came from a human donor with ulcerative colitis or Crohn's disease, or a healthy co-twin of an affected twin (not recorded which). The CDR3 protein is CASSYGSRHYGYTF.